This T cell receptor beta chain was recovered during a study of CD8+CD57+ T cells in acquired aplastic anemia. It was patients with CD8+CD57+ cell expansion by flow cytometry who were chosen for sequencing. The diagnosis in all patients was severe acquired aplastic anemia. According to the study, genomic DNA was the template for TCR beta VDJ and CDR3 profiling. TCRdb passed the reads through MiXCR, listing each CDR3 protein once. The table shows about 170,000 distinct CDR3 sequences, with roughly 48% occurring only once. Per the germline V gene, CDR1 is DFQATT and CDR2 is SNEGSKA (reference sequence). CDR3 length equals 13 residues. V was clipped by 3 bases and J by 3 bases, with 12 bases between them.

J is TRBJ2-7 and V is TRBV20-1; D is possibly TRBD1 (5 bases). The source of this sequence is a human donor with aplastic anemia. The sequenced material came from sorted CD4+, CD8+, or CD8+CD57+ T cells (not recorded which) from PBMCs. For the CDR3, the DNA is TGCAGTGCTAGTGGTGGGGCCTTCTACGAGCAGTACTTC. It translates to CSASGGAFYEQYF.